This T cell receptor (beta chain) emerged from a study of vaccination and CD4 T cells after COVID-19. This clonotype came up a few times. The antigen remains undetermined. With the Oncomine TCR Beta short-read assay, DNA from cultured CD4+ T cells was sequenced. TCRdb analysed the PCR reads with MiXCR anew, one entry per CDR3 protein. The table includes about 9,900 distinct CDR3 sequences, 30% to 40% detected once. The ends were cut back, 5 bases at V and 5 bases at J, with 12 bases in the middle. The CDR3 runs 13 residues. Germline values: CDR1 SGHVS, CDR2 FNYEAQ. Treatment here: approximately nine-day PBMC culture with coronavirus spike peptide pools or control peptides (ViraFEST assay). One should note that the unexposed donor's CD4+ T cells were collected before the COVID-19 pandemic (2011-2018).

The sequenced sample was CD4+ T cells from blood, cultured in vitro. The rearrangement uses TRBV7-6 and TRBJ1-1; D is possibly TRBD1 (6 bases). This sequence originates from a human donor in good health. In DNA, the CDR3 is TGTGCCAGCAGCCTGGGGGGGCGAACTGAAGCTTTCTTT. Translated, it gives CASSLGGRTEAFF.